These 21 T cell receptor beta chains came from one sample sequenced in a study of spatial heterogeneity in lung cancer. The time point denotes: sample taken at primary tumor resection. Whole RNA, isolated from tumor, nontumor lung or frozen PBMC, was sequenced without prior sorting. TCRdb re-analysed the 5' RACE reads in MiXCR, keeping a single row per CDR3 protein. There are roughly 39,000 distinct CDR3 sequences in the sample; around 7.2% occur only once, and under 30% lies in the top ten. Sample: PBMCs, taken at surgery. Source of these receptors: a male donor with early-stage non-small cell lung cancer.

This sequence joins TRBV20-1 and TRBJ2-5, with 12 bases aligning to TRBD2. In germline, CDR1 is DFQATT, CDR2 SNEGSKA (reference sequence). The junction had 16 bases not matched to a gene; V was cut back by 1 base and J by 1 base. The CDR3 sequence is 20 residues long. The CDR3 DNA follows: TGCAGTGCTAGAGCCCGGGGGGGACTAGCGGGCCAGCAGACCCAAGAGACCCAGTACTTC. It translates to CSARARGGLAGQQTQETQYF.

The table lists this clonotype with many counts. The rearrangement links TRBV9 to TRBJ1-6; weak D call: TRBD1 (6 bases). The CDR3 is made up of 14 amino acids. Trimming pared 1 base from V and 4 bases from J, leaving 6 bases between. Germline values: CDR1 SGDLS, CDR2 YYNGEE. CDR3 sequence reads: CASSVQGYNSPLHF. The CDR3 DNA reads as TGTGCCAGCAGCGTACAGGGGTATAATTCACCCCTCCACTTT.

This clonotype was recorded many times. The V call is TRBV5-6, the J call TRBJ2-7; D unresolved. CDR3 size: 11 residues. Looked up from germline, CDR1 is SGHDT and CDR2 is YYEEEE. V dropped 0 bases and J dropped 6 bases, with 4 bases sitting between them. CDR3 loop: CASSLEAEQYV. The CDR3 region has the DNA TGTGCCAGCAGCTTGGAAGCCGAGCAGTACGTC.

This clonotype has more than one count but fewer than ten. The chain uses TRBV30 and TRBJ2-1; no reliable D call. There are 15 residues in the CDR3. CDR1 is GTSNPN, CDR2 SVGIG, per germline (reference sequence). V lost 7 bases and J 10 bases, leaving 26 bases between the germline ends. Here the CDR3 reads CAYHTWGGVAGEQFF. The DNA for the CDR3 is TGTGCCTACCACACTTGGGGTGGGGTGGCTGGGGAGCAGTTCTTC.

This clonotype occurred many times. V and J are TRBV24-1 and TRBJ2-3; no reliable D call. CDR3 length: 12 residues. V dropped 7 bases and J dropped 1 base, with 5 bases sitting between them. CDR1 and CDR2 (germline): KGHDR, SFDVKD. The CDR3 DNA sequence: TGTGCCACCAGCCCTGGCACAGATACGCAGTATTTT. Translated, it gives CATSPGTDTQYF.

This clonotype was counted ten times or more. As DNA, the CDR3 is TGTGCCACCAGTGATTTAGGAGAGGAGACCCAGTACTTC. It codes for CATSDLGEETQYF. The J gene is TRBJ2-5, the V gene TRBV24-1, with D unclear. The ends were cut back, 1 base at V and 5 bases at J, with 7 bases in the middle. The CDR3 consists of 13 residues. In germline, CDR1 is KGHDR, CDR2 SFDVKD.

This clonotype was seen once. Just one base apart from a much larger clone, this may be a read error. The chain uses TRBV6-5 and TRBJ2-1, with TRBD2 matching 13 bases. This CDR3 has 15 amino acids. Losses at the gene ends were 4 bases for V and 12 bases for J; bases not matched to a gene: 9. Germline V lookup: CDR1 MNHEY, CDR2 SVGAGI. This chain's CDR3 is CASSSTSGGAYAQFF. The CDR3 DNA is TGTGCCAGCAGTTCAACTAGCGGGGGGGCTTATGCGCAGTTCTTC.

Ten or more counts support this clonotype. The chain joins TRBV5-1 to TRBJ2-2; D is unresolved. This CDR3 contains 16 residues. Deletions cut 0 bases from V and 2 bases from J, with 11 bases between. CDR1 and CDR2 from the germline V gene are SGHRS and YFSETQ. The CDR3 nucleotides read TGCGCCAGCAGCTTGGTCAGGTCTCAAAACACCGGGGAGCTGTTTTTT. It translates to CASSLVRSQNTGELFF. The full variable domain, its missing parts supplied by reference TRBV5-1 and TRBJ2-2, is KAGVTQTPRYLIKTRGQQVTLSCSPISGHRSVSWYQQTPGQGLQFLFEYFSETQRNKGNFPGRFSGRQFSNSRSEMNVSTLELGDSALYLCASSLVRSQNTGELFFGEGSRLTVL.

This clonotype was counted many times. J is TRBJ2-1 and V is TRBV29-1; D is unresolved. Per the germline V gene, CDR1 is SQVTM and CDR2 is ANQGSEA. The CDR3 is 11 residues long. The V gene lost 8 bases and the J gene lost 5 bases, with 10 bases spanning the gap. CDR3 residues: CSLEVNNEQFF. The CDR3, as DNA: TGCAGCCTCGAAGTAAACAATGAGCAGTTCTTC.

This clonotype was seen ten or more times. The chain recombines TRBV10-3 with TRBJ2-1; 12 bases line up with TRBD2. Germline trimming cut 4 bases from V and 14 bases from J; bases unmatched to any gene: 6. The CDR3 extends over 13 amino acids. Germline V gene sequence: CDR1 ENHRY, CDR2 SYGVKD. The CDR3 here is CAISVRTSGEKFF. The CDR3 DNA follows: TGTGCCATCAGTGTCCGGACTAGCGGGGAAAAGTTCTTC.

This clonotype was seen more than once but under ten times. The chain is built from TRBV15 and TRBJ1-4; D is unclear. V was shortened by 0 bases and J by 4 bases, with 6 bases between the two germline ends. Looked up from germline, CDR1 is LNHNV and CDR2 is YYDKDF (reference sequence). This CDR3 spans 14 amino acids. The CDR3 protein is CATSRDPDNEKLFF. CDR3 DNA: TGTGCCACCAGCAGAGATCCCGATAATGAAAAACTGTTTTTT.

This clonotype was seen only a few times. The chain links TRBV20-1 to TRBJ2-4, with TRBD1 matching 8 bases. The CDR3 is 16 amino acids. Germline CDR1 DFQATT, CDR2 SNEGSKA (reference sequence). Trimming took 0 bases from V and 7 from J; bases not matched to a gene: 11. CDR3 DNA sequence: TGCAGTGCTAGAGATCGGACAGGGAGGAATAGGAACATTCAGTACTTC. Encoded protein: CSARDRTGRNRNIQYF.

This clonotype was recorded at least ten times. The chain carries TRBV6-6 and TRBJ1-2; 9 positions agree with TRBD1. Germline CDR1 and CDR2: MNHNY and SVGAGI (reference sequence). The CDR3 is 14 amino acids. Germline trimming cut 7 bases from V and 5 bases from J; bases unmatched to any gene: 8. As DNA, the CDR3 is TGTGCCAGCATACGGGGACAGGGCAATTATGGCTACACCTTC. Protein: CASIRGQGNYGYTF.

This clonotype was found a few times. The gene calls are TRBV6-4 and TRBJ2-1; 9 bases map to TRBD1. This CDR3 has 15 residues. Trimming at V came to 2 bases and at J to 4 bases, leaving 3 bases not matched to a gene. Germline V gives CDR1 MRHNA, CDR2 SNTAGT. The CDR3 sequence is CASSDDRGTYNEQFF. CDR3 in DNA: TGTGCCAGCAGTGACGACAGGGGGACGTACAATGAGCAGTTCTTC.

This rearrangement joins TRBV5-1 to TRBJ2-3; D possibly corresponds to TRBD2 (5 bases). CDR1 SGHRS and CDR2 YFSETQ come from the germline V gene. CDR3 size: 16 residues. Trimming took 0 bases from V and 0 from J, leaving 11 bases between them. The chain's CDR3 is CASSLGRVPSTDTQYF. The CDR3, as DNA: TGCGCCAGCAGCTTGGGGCGGGTGCCTAGCACAGATACGCAGTATTTT. Together with reference TRBV5-1 and TRBJ2-3, the CDR3 gives the full variable domain: KAGVTQTPRYLIKTRGQQVTLSCSPISGHRSVSWYQQTPGQGLQFLFEYFSETQRNKGNFPGRFSGRQFSNSRSEMNVSTLELGDSALYLCASSLGRVPSTDTQYFGPGTRLTVL.

This clonotype appeared many times. The chain joins TRBV1 to TRBJ2-7; TRBD2 reflects the table's D call only, with no check against the DNA. TRBV1 is noted as a pseudogene. CDR3 size: 16 residues. CDR3 sequence reads: CTSSGETPSGSNEQYV. The CDR3 DNA follows: TGCACCAGCAGTGGGGAAACGCCTAGCGGGAGCAACGAGCAGTACGTC.

This clonotype was recorded at least ten times. The rearrangement joins TRBV5-1 to TRBJ1-1; D gene unclear. V was shortened by 0 bases and J by 3 bases, with 6 bases between the two germline ends. Germline V CDR1 and CDR2: SGHRS, YFSETQ. This CDR3 is built from 13 residues. CDR3 sequence reads: CASSLDGYTEAFF. CDR3 DNA sequence: TGCGCCAGCAGCTTGGACGGATACACTGAAGCTTTCTTT.

Note on this clonotype: This may arise from a read error, as a much more abundant clone is one base away. This chain uses TRBV12-3 or TRBV12-4 with TRBJ2-7, with no clear D. The CDR3 totals 11 residues. Here the CDR3 DNA reads TGTGCCAGCGGTTTAGGTTACGAGCAGTACTTC. It codes for CASGLGYEQYF.

There are many counts of this clonotype. The DNA of the CDR3 is TGTGCCAGCAGTGAATTCCCCACAGGGGGCGATGGCTACACCTTC. It yields the protein CASSEFPTGGDGYTF. The chain combines TRBV2 with TRBJ1-2; TRBD1 matches at 9 bases. This CDR3 comprises 15 residues. The junction had 7 bases not matched to a gene; V was cut back by 2 bases and J by 6 bases. Per the germline V gene, CDR1 is SNHLY and CDR2 is FYNNEI.

This clonotype appeared a few times. V and J are TRBV7-9 and TRBJ2-3; 11 nucleotides align to TRBD2. The V and J ends lost 4 bases and 7 bases, in that order; junction bases with no gene match: 10. Germline CDR1 is SEHNR and CDR2 is FQNEAQ (reference sequence). There are 16 residues in the CDR3. The CDR3: CASSSLLAGVSHTQYF. CDR3 DNA sequence: TGTGCCAGCAGCTCATTACTAGCGGGGGTGAGCCATACGCAGTATTTT.

This clonotype was counted ten times or more. The chain is built from TRBV3-2 and TRBJ1-1. TRBV3-2 is a known pseudogene. This CDR3 comprises 14 residues. CDR3 bases: TGTGCCAGCAGCCTCCGGGAGGAGAGCACTGAAGCTTTCTTT. It yields the protein CASSLREESTEAFF.